This T cell receptor beta chain was sequenced for a study of beta chain features in type 1 diabetes. The CDR3 spans 14 residues. Looked up from germline, CDR1 is SGHTA and CDR2 is FQGTGA. V was trimmed by 5 bases and J by 6 bases, leaving 16 bases between them. Expressed TCRB transcripts were sequenced because the entire RNA isolate underwent reverse transcription. The average output of naive, central memory and regulatory T cell samples was 3.6 million or so reads. Libraries were prepared by immunoSEQ multiplex PCR; TCRdb keeps only in-frame clonotypes and omits some of them. The sample lists hundreds of thousands of clones, around 16% occurring once. Every donor had blood drawn once into heparin, around 100 mL on average. The study's findings and limits: Cells that show high TCR expression could be over-represented by cDNA sequencing.

The sample holds a few counts of this clone. Its antigen is unidentified. Input material: naive CD4+ T cells from blood. The receptor was isolated from a man between 18 and 29 years old in good health. The chain couples TRBV7-3 to TRBJ1-2; possibly TRBD1 for D (6 bases). CDR3 DNA: TGTGCCAGCAGCCCCAACAGGAGGGGGGATGGCTACACCTTC. It yields the protein CASSPNRRGDGYTF.